This record looks at one TCR beta chain sequence and its context. Its antigen is undetermined. V was cut by 5 bases and J by 2 bases, with 12 bases left in between. Germline V gene sequence: CDR1 SGHRS, CDR2 YFSETQ. CDR3 length: 14 amino acids. Each single cDNA molecule received a unique molecular identifier. TCRdb reprocessed the 5' RACE reads with MiXCR, giving one entry per CDR3 protein. The top ten clones hold about 4% of a sample with fewer than 130,000 distinct CDR3 sequences, roughly 12% of them seen once. This sample was taken from a study of early T cells in non-severe SARS-CoV-2 infection. Study information: Unsorted whole-blood RNA was sequenced in bulk, leaving chains unpaired. Study-level points and caveats: CD4 and private specificities were missed by VDJdb matching, which favored anti-spike CD8 responses.

The chain employs TRBV5-1 and TRBJ2-3, with D hard to call. This sample comprised whole blood, obtained at baseline. The TCR originated in an adult who was a healthcare worker with PCR-confirmed SARS-CoV-2 infection or an uninfected control (not recorded which). The CDR3 nucleotides are TGCGCCAGCAGTTCGGACCCTAACACAGATACGCAGTATTTT. It translates to CASSSDPNTDTQYF.